The next 2 T cell receptor beta chains were all read from a single sample in a study of CXCR3-negative and CXCR3-positive naive CD8 T cells (dated by TCRdb to the late 2010s). The sequencer listed for this sample is NextSeq 550. The Human TCR Profiling Kit (MiLaboratory) was used to prepare UMI-labeled 5' RACE TRB cDNA libraries. The reads underwent TCRdb reprocessing, giving one record for each CDR3 protein sequence and no DNA. This sample's records show over 55,000 distinct CDR3 sequences. 0.5% to 0.55% of the sample lies in the top ten. Their recognized antigens are unknown. The full study reports these points: Compared with CXCR3-negative naive cells, CXCR3-positive naive cells had TRB CDR3s with higher hydrophobicity (lower Kidera factor 4), lower energy, and higher strength and volume indices.

What was sequenced was naive CXCR3+ CD8+ T cells from blood. This sample's cell subset or site label indicates: CD45RO-CCR7+CD27+CD95- naive CD8+ T cells expressing CXCR3 (TNR3+). These receptors were obtained from a human donor in good health. Some clones in this sample may be carry-over from other donors' samples.

The V and J genes are TRBV9 and TRBJ2-2; with no DNA, the TCRdb D assignment of TRBD1 cannot be verified. Germline V CDR1 and CDR2: SGDLS, YYNGEE. The CDR3 contains 13 residues. CDR3: CASSDGQTGELFF.

The chain employs TRBV29-1 and TRBJ2-1; without DNA, the TCRdb call of TRBD1 cannot be checked. This CDR3 comprises 13 residues. Germline loops: CDR1 SQVTM, CDR2 ANQGSEA. The CDR3 loop reads CSAHLTENNEQFF.